This TCR beta chain was captured in a study of blood T cells in healthy people across ages. With a J-beta primer mix and a sample-barcoded 5' primer, a second PCR ran roughly 7 to 11 cycles. TCRdb re-derived calls from the 5' RACE reads in MiXCR, one entry per CDR3 protein. The table shows around 1,100,000 distinct CDR3 sequences, with around two fifths occurring only once. Sequenced: blood. The receptor's source is a man aged 18 to 30 in good health.

The CDR3 here is CASQGGGLPSYEQYF. The CDR3 DNA is TGTGCCAGCCAAGGGGGCGGGCTCCCTTCCTACGAGCAGTACTTC. The chain carries TRBV2 and TRBJ2-7; 7 bases align to TRBD1. Germline CDR1 is SNHLY and CDR2 is FYNNEI. J gave up 1 base and V 8 bases, and 11 bases lay outside the gene matches. The CDR3 runs to 15 residues.